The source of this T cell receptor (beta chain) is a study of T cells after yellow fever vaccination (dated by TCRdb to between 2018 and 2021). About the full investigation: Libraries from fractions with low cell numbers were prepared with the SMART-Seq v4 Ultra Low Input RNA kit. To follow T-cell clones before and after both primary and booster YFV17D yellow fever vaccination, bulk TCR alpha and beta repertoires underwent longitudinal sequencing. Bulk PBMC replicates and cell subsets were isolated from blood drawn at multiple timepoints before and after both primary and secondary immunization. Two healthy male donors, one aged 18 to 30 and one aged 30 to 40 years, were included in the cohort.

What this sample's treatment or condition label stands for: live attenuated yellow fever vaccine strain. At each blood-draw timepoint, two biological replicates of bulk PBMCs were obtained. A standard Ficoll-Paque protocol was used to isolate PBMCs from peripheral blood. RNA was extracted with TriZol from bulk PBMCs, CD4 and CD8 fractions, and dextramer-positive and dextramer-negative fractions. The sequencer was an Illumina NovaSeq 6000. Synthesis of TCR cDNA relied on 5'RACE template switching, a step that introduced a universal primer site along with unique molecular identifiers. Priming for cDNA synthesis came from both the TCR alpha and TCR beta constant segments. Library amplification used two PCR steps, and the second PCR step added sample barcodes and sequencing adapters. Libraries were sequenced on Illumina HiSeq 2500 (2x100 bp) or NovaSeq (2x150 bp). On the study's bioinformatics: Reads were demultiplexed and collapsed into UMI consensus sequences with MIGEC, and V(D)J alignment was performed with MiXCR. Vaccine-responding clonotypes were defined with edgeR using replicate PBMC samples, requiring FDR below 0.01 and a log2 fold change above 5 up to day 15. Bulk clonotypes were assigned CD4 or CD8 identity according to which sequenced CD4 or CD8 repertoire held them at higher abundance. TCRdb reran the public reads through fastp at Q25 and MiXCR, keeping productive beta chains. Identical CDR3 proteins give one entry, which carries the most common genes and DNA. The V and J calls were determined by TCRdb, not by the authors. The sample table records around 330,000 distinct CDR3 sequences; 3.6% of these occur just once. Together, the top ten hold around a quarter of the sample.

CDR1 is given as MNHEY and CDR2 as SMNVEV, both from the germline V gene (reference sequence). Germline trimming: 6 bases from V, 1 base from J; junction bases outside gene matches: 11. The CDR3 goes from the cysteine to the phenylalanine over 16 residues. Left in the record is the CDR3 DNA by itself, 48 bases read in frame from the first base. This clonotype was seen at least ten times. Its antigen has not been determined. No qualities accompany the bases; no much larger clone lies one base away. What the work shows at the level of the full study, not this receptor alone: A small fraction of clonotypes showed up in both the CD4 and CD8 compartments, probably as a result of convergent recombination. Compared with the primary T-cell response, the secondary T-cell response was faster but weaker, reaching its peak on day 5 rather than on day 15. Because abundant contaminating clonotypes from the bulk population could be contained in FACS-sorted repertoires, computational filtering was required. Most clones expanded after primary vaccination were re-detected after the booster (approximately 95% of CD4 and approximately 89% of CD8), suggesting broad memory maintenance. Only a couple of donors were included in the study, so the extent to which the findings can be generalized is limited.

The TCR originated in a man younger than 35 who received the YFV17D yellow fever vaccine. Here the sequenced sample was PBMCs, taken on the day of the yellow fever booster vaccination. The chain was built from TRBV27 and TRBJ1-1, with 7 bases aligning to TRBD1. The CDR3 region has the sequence CASSPARRDRNTEAFF. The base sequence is TGTGCCAGCAGCCCCGCCCGCCGGGACAGGAACACTGAAGCTTTCTTT.